This T cell receptor beta chain was recorded in a study of control samples from healthy donors and cancer patients. Per the germline V gene, CDR1 is LGHNA and CDR2 is YNFKEQ. The CDR3 loop spans 15 amino acids. V shed 2 bases and J shed 2 bases, with 12 bases lying between them. Sequenced by immunoSEQ multiplex PCR; TCRdb stores in-frame clones only, minus some. The sample carries about 140,000 clones, around 90% recorded once. The material sequenced was blood. The sequence was collected from a man between 18 and 29 years old in good health. The rearrangement links TRBV4-2 to TRBJ2-5; the D gene is possibly TRBD2 (6 bases). The DNA for the CDR3 is TGTGCCAGCAGCCAACCGGGACTGGCGCAAGAGACCCAGTACTTC. As protein: CASSQPGLAQETQYF.